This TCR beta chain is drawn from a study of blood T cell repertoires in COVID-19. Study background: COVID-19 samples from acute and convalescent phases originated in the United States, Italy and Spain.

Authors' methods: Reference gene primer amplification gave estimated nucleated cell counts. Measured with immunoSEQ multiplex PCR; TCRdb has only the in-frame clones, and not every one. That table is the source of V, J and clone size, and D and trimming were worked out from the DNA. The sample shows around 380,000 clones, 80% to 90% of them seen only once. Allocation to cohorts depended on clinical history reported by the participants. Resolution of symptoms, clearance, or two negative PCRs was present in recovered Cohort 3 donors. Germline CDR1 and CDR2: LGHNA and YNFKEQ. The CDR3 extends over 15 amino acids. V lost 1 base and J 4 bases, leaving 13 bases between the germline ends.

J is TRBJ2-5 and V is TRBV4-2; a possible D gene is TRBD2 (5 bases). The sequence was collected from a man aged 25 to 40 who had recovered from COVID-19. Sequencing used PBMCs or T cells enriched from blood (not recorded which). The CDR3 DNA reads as TGTGCCAGCAGCCAAGGGGCGGGCGGAGGAGAGACCCAGTACTTC. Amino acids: CASSQGAGGGETQYF.